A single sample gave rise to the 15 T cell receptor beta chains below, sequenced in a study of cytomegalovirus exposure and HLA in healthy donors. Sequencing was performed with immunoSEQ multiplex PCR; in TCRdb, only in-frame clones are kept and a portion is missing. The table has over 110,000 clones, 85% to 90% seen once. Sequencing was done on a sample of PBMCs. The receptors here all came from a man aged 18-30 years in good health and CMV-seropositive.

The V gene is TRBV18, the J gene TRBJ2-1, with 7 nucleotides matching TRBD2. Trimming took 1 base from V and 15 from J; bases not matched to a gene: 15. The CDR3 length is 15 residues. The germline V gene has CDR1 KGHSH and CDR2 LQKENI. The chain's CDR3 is CASSPQREAGDNRFF. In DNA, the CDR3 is TGTGCCAGCTCACCACAACGAGAGGCGGGGGATAATCGGTTCTTC.

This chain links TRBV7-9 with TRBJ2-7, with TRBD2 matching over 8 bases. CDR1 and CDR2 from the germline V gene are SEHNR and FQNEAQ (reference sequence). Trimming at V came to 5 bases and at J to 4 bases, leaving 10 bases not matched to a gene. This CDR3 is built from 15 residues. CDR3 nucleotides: TGTGCCAGCAGCCGGACTAGCAACCCTCCATACGAGCAGTACTTC. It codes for CASSRTSNPPYEQYF.

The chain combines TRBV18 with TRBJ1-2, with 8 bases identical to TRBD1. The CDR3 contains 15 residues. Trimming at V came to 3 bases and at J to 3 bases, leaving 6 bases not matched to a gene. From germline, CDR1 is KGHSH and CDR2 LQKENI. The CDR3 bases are TGTGCCAGCTCACCGGTTCCAGGGGGCGACTATGGCTACACCTTC. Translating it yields CASSPVPGGDYGYTF.

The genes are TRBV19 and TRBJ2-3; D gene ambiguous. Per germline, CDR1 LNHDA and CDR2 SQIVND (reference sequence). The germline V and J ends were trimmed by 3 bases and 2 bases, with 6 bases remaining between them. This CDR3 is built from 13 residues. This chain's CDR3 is CASSMYTTDTQYF. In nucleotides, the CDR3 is TGTGCCAGTAGTATGTACACCACAGATACGCAGTATTTT.

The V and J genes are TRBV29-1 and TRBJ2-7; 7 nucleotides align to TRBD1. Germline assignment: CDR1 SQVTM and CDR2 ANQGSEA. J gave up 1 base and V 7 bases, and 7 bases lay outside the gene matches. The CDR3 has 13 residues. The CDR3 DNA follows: TGCAGCGCCAGACAGGGTCCTTCCTACGAGCAGTACTTC. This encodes CSARQGPSYEQYF.

As DNA, the CDR3 is TGTGCCAGCAGTTGGGCTAGCGGGAGTTTCTCCAGTGAGCAGTTCTTC. It is translated as CASSWASGSFSSEQFF. This rearrangement joins TRBV2 to TRBJ2-1; 10 nucleotides match TRBD2. Losses at the gene ends were 5 bases for V and 9 bases for J; bases not matched to a gene: 13. This CDR3 is built from 16 residues. CDR1 and CDR2 from the germline V gene are SNHLY and FYNNEI.

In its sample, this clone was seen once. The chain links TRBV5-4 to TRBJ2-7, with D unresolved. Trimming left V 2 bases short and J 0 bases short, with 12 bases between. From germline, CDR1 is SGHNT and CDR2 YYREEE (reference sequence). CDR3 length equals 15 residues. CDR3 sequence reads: CASSFKFQRSYEQYF. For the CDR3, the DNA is TGTGCCAGCAGCTTCAAGTTCCAGCGCTCCTACGAGCAGTACTTC.

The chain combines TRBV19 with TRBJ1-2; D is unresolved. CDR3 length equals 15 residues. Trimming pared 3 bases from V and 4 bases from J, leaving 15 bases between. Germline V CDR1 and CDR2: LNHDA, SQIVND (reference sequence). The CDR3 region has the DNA TGTGCCAGTAGTATTAGCCCCCCCGGATCCTATGGCTACACCTTC. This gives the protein CASSISPPGSYGYTF.

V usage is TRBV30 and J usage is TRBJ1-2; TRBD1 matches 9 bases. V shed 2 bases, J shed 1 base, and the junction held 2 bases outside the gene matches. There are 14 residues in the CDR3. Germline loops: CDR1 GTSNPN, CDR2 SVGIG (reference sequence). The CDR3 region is CAWSPTGGNYGYTF. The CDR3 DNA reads TGTGCCTGGAGTCCGACAGGGGGTAACTATGGCTACACCTTC.

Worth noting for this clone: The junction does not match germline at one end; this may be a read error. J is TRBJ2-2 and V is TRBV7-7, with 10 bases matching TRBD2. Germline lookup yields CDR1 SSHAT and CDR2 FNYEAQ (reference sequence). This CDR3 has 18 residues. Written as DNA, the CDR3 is TGTGCTAGCAGCCCTATGACTAGCGGGTTCGGGTCGGCCGGGGAGCTGTTTTTT. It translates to CASSPMTSGFGSAGELFF.

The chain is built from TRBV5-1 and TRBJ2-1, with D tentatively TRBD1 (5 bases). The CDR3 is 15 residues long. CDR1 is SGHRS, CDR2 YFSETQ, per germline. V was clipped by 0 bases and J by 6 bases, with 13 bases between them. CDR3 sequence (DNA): TGCGCCAGCAGCTTGGAGGGGCAGGTTCCCAATGAGCAGTTCTTC. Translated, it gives CASSLEGQVPNEQFF.

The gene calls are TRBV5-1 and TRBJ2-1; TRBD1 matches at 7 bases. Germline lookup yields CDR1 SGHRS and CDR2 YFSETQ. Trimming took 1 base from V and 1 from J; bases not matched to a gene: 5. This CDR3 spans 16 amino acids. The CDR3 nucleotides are TGCGCCAGCAGCTTGCGGCCGGACAGGTCCTACAATGAGCAGTTCTTC. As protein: CASSLRPDRSYNEQFF.

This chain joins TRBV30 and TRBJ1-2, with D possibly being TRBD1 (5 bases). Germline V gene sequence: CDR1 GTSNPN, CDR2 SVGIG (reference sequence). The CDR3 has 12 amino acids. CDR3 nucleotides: TGTGCGCCAGGAGGGACCTTCTATGGCTACACCTTC. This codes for CAPGGTFYGYTF. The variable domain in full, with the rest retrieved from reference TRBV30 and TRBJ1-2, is SQTIHQWPATLVQPVGSPLSLECTVEGTSNPNLYWYRQAAGRGLQLLFYSVGIGQISSEVPQNLSASRPQDRQFILSSKKLLLSDSGFYLCAPGGTFYGYTFGSGTRLTVV.

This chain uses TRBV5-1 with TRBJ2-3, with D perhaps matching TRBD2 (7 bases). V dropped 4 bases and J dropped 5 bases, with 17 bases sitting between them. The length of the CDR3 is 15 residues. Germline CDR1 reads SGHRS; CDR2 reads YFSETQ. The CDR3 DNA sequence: TGCGCCAGCAGCCTGCCTGGGGGGGCAGGAGATACGCAGTATTTT. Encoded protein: CASSLPGGAGDTQYF.

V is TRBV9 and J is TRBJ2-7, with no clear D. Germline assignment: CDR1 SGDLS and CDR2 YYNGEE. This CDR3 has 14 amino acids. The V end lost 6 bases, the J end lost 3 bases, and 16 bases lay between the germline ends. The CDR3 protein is CASNQDGANYEQYF. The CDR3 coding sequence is TGTGCCAGCAACCAAGACGGAGCTAACTACGAGCAGTACTTC.